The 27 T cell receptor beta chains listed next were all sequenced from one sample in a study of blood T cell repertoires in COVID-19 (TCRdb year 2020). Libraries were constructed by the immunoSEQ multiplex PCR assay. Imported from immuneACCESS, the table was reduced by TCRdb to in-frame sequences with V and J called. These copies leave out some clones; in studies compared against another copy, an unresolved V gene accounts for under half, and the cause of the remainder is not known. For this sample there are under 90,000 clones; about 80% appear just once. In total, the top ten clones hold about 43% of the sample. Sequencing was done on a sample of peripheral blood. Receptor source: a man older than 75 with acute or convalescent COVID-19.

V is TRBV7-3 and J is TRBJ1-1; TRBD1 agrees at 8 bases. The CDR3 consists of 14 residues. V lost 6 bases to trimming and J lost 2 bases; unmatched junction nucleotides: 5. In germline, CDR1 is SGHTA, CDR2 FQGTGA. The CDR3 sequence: CASSNTGGNTEAFF. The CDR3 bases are TGTGCCAGCAGTAATACAGGGGGAAACACTGAAGCTTTCTTT.

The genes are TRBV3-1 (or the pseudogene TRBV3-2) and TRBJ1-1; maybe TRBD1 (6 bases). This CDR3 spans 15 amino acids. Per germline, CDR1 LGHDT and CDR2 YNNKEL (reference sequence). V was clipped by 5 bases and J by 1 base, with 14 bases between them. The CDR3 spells CASSNRGGPNTEAFF. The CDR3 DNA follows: TGTGCCAGCAGCAATAGGGGGGGTCCGAACACTGAAGCTTTCTTT.

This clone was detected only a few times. DNA for the CDR3: TGTGCCAGCAGCGTAGATGGGGCGGACCGAGGCCACTATGGCTACACCTTC. Residues: CASSVDGADRGHYGYTF. J is TRBJ1-2 and V is TRBV9, with D possibly being TRBD1 (5 bases). Trimming removed 0 bases from V and 3 bases from J, with 18 bases in between. Germline loops: CDR1 SGDLS, CDR2 YYNGEE. CDR3 length: 17 residues. Looking up the rest from reference TRBV9 and TRBJ1-2 gives the full variable domain: DSGVTQTPKHLITATGQRVTLRCSPRSGDLSVYWYQQSLDQGLQFLIQYYNGEERAKGNILERFSAQQFPDLHSELNLSSLELGDSALYFCASSVDGADRGHYGYTFGSGTRLTVV.

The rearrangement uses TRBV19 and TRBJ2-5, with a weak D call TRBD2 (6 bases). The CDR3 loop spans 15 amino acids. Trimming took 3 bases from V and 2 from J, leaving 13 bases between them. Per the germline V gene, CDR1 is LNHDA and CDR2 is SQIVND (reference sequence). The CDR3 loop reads CASSIYNAGQETQYF. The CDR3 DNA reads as TGTGCCAGTAGTATCTATAACGCGGGGCAAGAGACCCAGTACTTC.

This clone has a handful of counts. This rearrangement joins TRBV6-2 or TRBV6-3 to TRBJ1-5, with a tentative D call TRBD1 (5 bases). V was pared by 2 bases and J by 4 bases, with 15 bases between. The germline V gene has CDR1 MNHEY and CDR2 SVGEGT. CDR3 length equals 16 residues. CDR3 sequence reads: CASSYRPGSPNQPQHF. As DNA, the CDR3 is TGTGCCAGCAGTTACAGGCCAGGGTCCCCTAATCAGCCCCAGCATTTT.

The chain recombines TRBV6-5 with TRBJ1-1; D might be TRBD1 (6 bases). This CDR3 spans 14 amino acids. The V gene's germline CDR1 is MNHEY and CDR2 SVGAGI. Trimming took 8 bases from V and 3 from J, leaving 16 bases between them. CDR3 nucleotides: TGTGCCAGCGGGGGGGGCAGGCATCACACTGAAGCTTTCTTT. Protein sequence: CASGGGRHHTEAFF.

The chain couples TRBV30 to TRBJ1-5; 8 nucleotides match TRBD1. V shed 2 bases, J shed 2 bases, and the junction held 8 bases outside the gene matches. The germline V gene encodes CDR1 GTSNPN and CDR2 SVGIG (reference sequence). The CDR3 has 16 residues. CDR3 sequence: CAWSHRGSGGNQPQHF. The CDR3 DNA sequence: TGTGCCTGGAGTCACAGGGGGTCCGGGGGCAATCAGCCCCAGCATTTT.

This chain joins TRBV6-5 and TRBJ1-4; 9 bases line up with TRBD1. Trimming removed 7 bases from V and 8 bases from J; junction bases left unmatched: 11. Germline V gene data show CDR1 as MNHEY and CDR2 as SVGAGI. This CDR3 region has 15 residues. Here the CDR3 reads CASTLRTGVGEKLFF. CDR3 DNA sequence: TGTGCCAGCACCCTCCGGACAGGGGTAGGGGAAAAACTGTTTTTT.

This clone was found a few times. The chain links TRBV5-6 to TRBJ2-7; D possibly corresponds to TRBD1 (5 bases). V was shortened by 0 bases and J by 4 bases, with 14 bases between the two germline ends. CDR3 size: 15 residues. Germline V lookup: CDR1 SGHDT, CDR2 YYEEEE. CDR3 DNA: TGTGCCAGCAGCTTGGTTTGGGGAAACAGGTACGAGCAGTACTTC. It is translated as CASSLVWGNRYEQYF.

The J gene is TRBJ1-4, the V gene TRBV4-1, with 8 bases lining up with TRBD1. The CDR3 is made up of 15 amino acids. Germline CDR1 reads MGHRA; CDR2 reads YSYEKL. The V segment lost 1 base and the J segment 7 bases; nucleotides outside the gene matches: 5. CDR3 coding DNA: TGCGCCAGCAGCCAAGGACAGGGGACGGGTGAAAAACTGTTTTTT. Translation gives CASSQGQGTGEKLFF.

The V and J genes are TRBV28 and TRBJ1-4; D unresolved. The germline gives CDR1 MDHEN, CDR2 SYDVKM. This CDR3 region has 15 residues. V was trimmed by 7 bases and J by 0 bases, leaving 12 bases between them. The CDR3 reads CASNAYSATNEKLFF. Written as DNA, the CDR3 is TGTGCCAGCAACGCGTACAGTGCAACTAATGAAAAACTGTTTTTT.

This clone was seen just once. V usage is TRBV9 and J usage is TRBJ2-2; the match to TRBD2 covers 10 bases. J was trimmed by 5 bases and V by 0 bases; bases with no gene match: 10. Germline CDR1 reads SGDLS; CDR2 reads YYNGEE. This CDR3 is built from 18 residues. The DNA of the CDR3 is TGTGCCAGCAGCGTAGTGGCTAGCGGGAGAAGTGGGACCGGGGAGCTGTTTTTT. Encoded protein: CASSVVASGRSGTGELFF.

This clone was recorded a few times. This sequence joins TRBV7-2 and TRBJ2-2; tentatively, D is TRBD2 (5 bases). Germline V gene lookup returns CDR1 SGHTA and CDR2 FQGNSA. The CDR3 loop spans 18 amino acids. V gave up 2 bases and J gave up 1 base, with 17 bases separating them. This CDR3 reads CASSLRRSVAVNTGELFF. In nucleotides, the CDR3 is TGTGCCAGCAGCTTACGGAGGAGCGTGGCGGTGAACACCGGGGAGCTGTTTTTT.

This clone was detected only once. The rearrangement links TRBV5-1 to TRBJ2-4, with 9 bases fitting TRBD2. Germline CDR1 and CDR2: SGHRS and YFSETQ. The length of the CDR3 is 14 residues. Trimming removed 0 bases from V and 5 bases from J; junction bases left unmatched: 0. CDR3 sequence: CASSLGLAENIQYF. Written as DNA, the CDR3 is TGCGCCAGCAGCTTGGGACTAGCGGAAAACATTCAGTACTTC.

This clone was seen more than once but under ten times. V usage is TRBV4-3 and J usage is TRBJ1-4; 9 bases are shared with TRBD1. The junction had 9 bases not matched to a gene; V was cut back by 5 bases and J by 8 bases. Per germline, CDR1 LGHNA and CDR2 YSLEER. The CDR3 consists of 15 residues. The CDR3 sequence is CASSLRGTGIEKLFF. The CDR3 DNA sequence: TGCGCCAGCAGCTTAAGAGGGACAGGGATCGAAAAACTGTTTTTT.

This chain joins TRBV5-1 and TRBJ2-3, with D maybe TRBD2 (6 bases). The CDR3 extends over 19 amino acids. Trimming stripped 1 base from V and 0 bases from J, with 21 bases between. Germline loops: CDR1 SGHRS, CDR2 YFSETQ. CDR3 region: CASSLLGRGRRESTDTQYF. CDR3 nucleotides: TGCGCCAGCAGCTTGTTAGGGCGGGGACGTAGAGAGAGCACAGATACGCAGTATTTT.

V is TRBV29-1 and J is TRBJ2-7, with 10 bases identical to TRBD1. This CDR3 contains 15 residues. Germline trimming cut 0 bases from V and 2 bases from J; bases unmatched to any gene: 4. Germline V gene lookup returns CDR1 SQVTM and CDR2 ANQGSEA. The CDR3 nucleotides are TGCAGCGTTGAAGAAGGGACAGGGGAAACCTACGAGCAGTACTTC. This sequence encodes CSVEEGTGETYEQYF.

The CDR3 is CASSKVALEHNEQFF. The CDR3 bases are TGTGCCAGCAGCAAAGTTGCACTAGAACACAATGAGCAGTTCTTC. The chain combines TRBV21-1 with TRBJ2-1; no check of the table's D call, TRBD2, against the DNA was made. TRBV21-1 is a recognized pseudogene. CDR3 length: 15 residues.

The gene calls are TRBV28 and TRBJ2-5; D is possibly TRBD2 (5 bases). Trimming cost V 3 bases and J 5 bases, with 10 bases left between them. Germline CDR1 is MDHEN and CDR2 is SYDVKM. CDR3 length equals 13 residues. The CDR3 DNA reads TGTGCCAGCAGTTTTTGGGGAGTGGAGACCCAGTACTTC. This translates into CASSFWGVETQYF.

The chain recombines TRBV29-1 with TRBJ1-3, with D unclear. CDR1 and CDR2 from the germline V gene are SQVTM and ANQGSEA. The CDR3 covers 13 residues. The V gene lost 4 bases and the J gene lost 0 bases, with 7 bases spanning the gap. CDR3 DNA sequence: TGCAGCGTTGGATCCGGCTCTGGAAACACCATATATTTT. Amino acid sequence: CSVGSGSGNTIYF.

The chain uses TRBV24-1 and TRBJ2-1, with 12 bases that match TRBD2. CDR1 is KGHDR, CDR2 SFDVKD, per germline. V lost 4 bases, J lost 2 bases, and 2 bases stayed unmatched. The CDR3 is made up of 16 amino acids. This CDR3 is CATSDLAGGPYNEQFF. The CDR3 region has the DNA TGTGCCACCAGTGACCTAGCGGGAGGGCCCTACAATGAGCAGTTCTTC.

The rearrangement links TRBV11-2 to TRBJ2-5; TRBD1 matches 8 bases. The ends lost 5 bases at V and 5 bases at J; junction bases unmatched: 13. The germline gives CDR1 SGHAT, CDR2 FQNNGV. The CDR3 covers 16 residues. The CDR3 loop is CASSPGIRGRRETQYF. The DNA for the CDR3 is TGTGCCAGCAGCCCTGGGATCAGGGGGCGGAGGGAGACCCAGTACTTC.

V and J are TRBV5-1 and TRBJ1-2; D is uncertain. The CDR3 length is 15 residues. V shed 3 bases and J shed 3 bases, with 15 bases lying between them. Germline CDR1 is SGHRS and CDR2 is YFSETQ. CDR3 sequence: CASSSEHLADYGYTF. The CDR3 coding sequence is TGCGCCAGCAGCTCTGAACACCTGGCTGACTATGGCTACACCTTC.

The CDR3 protein is CATSDPQGWGKGAFF. The CDR3 DNA follows: TGTGCCACCAGTGATCCCCAGGGATGGGGAAAGGGGGCTTTCTTT. This chain connects TRBV24-1 to TRBJ1-1, with TRBD1 as a possible D gene (5 bases). The germline CDR1 and CDR2 sequences are KGHDR and SFDVKD. V lost 3 bases, J lost 11 bases, and 21 bases lay in between. The CDR3 is 15 amino acids.

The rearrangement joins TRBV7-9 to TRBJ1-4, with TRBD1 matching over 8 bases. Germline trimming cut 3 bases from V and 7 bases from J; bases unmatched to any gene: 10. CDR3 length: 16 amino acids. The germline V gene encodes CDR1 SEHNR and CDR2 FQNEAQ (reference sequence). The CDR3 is CASSLDGTGGSEKLFF. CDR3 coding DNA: TGTGCCAGCAGCTTGGACGGGACAGGCGGTAGTGAAAAACTGTTTTTT.

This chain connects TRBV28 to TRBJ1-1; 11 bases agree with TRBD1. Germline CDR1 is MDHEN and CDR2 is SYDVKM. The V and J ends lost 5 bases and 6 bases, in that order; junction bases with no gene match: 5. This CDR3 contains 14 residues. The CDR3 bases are TGTGCCAGCAGTGTGGGACAGGGGGGATCTGAAGCTTTCTTT. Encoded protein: CASSVGQGGSEAFF.

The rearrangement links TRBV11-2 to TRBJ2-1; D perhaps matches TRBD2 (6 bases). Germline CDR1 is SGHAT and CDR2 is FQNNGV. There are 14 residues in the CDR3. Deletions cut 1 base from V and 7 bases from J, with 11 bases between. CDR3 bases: TGTGCCAGCAGCTTAGCCCTAGCGAGGAATGAGCAGTTCTTC. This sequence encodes CASSLALARNEQFF.